One sample yielded the 21 T cell receptor beta chains listed below, sequenced in a study of human CD8 memory T cell subsets. Exhausted-like traits marked the TPEX cells, which were CCR7+ PD-1+ TIGIT+ early memory CD8+ T cells. Scientists made TCR beta libraries using UMI-labeled 5' RACE. TCRdb reworked the 5' RACE reads into one entry per CDR3 protein, no DNA. The ten most abundant clones cover 20% to 25% of a sample with fewer than 6,500 distinct CDR3 sequences. Sequencing used CD8+ T cells from PBMCs. These receptor sequences come from a human donor in good health.

V and J are TRBV5-1 and TRBJ2-7; TCRdb's D call, TRBD1, is unchecked because there is no DNA. CDR3 length: 15 amino acids. Germline CDR1 and CDR2: SGHRS and YFSETQ. CDR3 in amino acids: CASSLEAGASYEQYF.

The rearrangement joins TRBV20-1 to TRBJ2-5; TCRdb's assignment of TRBD1 cannot be checked, as there is no DNA. The CDR3 runs 13 residues. The V gene's germline CDR1 is DFQATT and CDR2 SNEGSKA (reference sequence). CDR3 in amino acids: CSARQGRWQTQYF.

The J gene is TRBJ2-5, the V gene TRBV20-1; TCRdb indicates TRBD1, and absent DNA this call remains unverified. Germline V gives CDR1 DFQATT, CDR2 SNEGSKA (reference sequence). This CDR3 is built from 15 residues. CDR3 amino acids: CSASFSGTVGQTQYF.

The V and J genes are TRBV7-9 and TRBJ2-7. This CDR3 is 14 amino acids long. Germline CDR1 reads SEHNR; CDR2 reads FQNEAQ (reference sequence). The chain's CDR3 is CASSFSGGSYEQYF.

The chain carries TRBV29-1 and TRBJ2-3; TCRdb designates TRBD2, a call that cannot be tested without DNA. The V gene's germline CDR1 is SQVTM and CDR2 ANQGSEA. The CDR3 runs 15 residues. The CDR3 loop is CSVEGGRGRADTQYF.

This chain links TRBV19 with TRBJ1-5. This CDR3 has 13 residues. Germline CDR1 is LNHDA and CDR2 is SQIVND (reference sequence). The CDR3 sequence: CASSIEWDQPQHF. The full variable domain, with the rest looked up from reference TRBV19 and TRBJ1-5, is DGGITQSPKYLFRKEGQNVTLSCEQNLNHDAMYWYRQDPGQGLRLIYYSQIVNDFQKGDIAEGYSVSREKKESFPLTVTSAQKNPTAFYLCASSIEWDQPQHFGDGTRLSIL.

This clonotype is medium-sized (0.01 to 0.1%) by frequency. The chain employs TRBV30 and TRBJ2-1. The CDR3 is 11 residues long. Per the germline V gene, CDR1 is GTSNPN and CDR2 is SVGIG (reference sequence). The CDR3 loop is CAWTYYNEQFF.

The chain employs TRBV11-2 and TRBJ2-5. Germline CDR1 and CDR2: SGHAT and FQNNGV. The CDR3 consists of 14 residues. The CDR3 here is CASSLVVRQETQYF.

The chain is built from TRBV5-5 and TRBJ1-1; the D call from TCRdb, TRBD1, cannot be confirmed without DNA. CDR3 length equals 14 residues. CDR1 and CDR2 (germline): SGHKS, YYEKEE (reference sequence). This chain's CDR3 is CASSQDRRWTEAFF.

The rearrangement joins TRBV27 to TRBJ2-2. Germline assignment: CDR1 MNHEY and CDR2 SMNVEV (reference sequence). The CDR3 covers 14 residues. The CDR3 sequence is CASSLIMNTGELFF.

This clonotype is medium-sized (0.01 to 0.1%) by frequency. The chain links TRBV29-1 to TRBJ2-7; as DNA is missing, the TRBD1 call by TCRdb cannot be tested. The CDR3 is made up of 13 amino acids. In germline, CDR1 is SQVTM, CDR2 ANQGSEA. CDR3 sequence: CSAVGADSYEQYF.

This clonotype registers medium-sized by frequency. The chain couples TRBV6-6 to TRBJ2-1; TCRdb names TRBD1, which stays unverified in the absence of DNA. The CDR3 spans 14 residues. CDR1 and CDR2 from the germline V gene are MNHNY and SVGAGI (reference sequence). The CDR3 reads CASSYLSLGDEQFF.

This chain uses TRBV20-1 with TRBJ2-5; without DNA, the TCRdb call of TRBD1 cannot be checked. The CDR3 has 13 residues. Germline assignment: CDR1 DFQATT and CDR2 SNEGSKA (reference sequence). The CDR3 reads CSARGPYQETQYF.

This chain joins TRBV29-1 and TRBJ2-7; lacking DNA, the TRBD1 call made by TCRdb goes unchecked. The CDR3 sequence is 14 residues long. The germline V gene encodes CDR1 SQVTM and CDR2 ANQGSEA. The CDR3: CSVSGTGSSYEQYF.

The gene calls are TRBV19 and TRBJ2-7; no DNA is available, so the TRBD1 call from TCRdb remains unchecked. This CDR3 is 12 amino acids long. CDR1 and CDR2 from the germline V gene are LNHDA and SQIVND (reference sequence). CDR3 amino acids: CASSPDRNEQYF.

In terms of frequency, this clonotype is medium-sized (0.01 to 0.1%). V is TRBV12-3 or TRBV12-4 and J is TRBJ2-1; TCRdb's assignment of TRBD1 cannot be checked, as there is no DNA. This CDR3 spans 18 amino acids. The chain's CDR3 is CASTSLFIGDRADNEQFF.

This rearrangement joins TRBV28 to TRBJ1-2; TCRdb reports TRBD1, a call that lacks DNA to check it against. The CDR3 runs to 13 residues. Germline CDR1 is MDHEN and CDR2 is SYDVKM. The CDR3 protein is CASSFTGDYGYTF.

Considering frequency, this clonotype is medium-sized. The chain carries TRBV20-1 and TRBJ2-1; TCRdb names TRBD2, which stays unverified in the absence of DNA. CDR1 and CDR2 (germline): DFQATT, SNEGSKA (reference sequence). The CDR3 has 14 residues. The CDR3 region is CSARDLEDYNEQFF.

The J gene is TRBJ1-1, the V gene TRBV9. Germline V lookup: CDR1 SGDLS, CDR2 YYNGEE. This CDR3 spans 14 amino acids. This CDR3 is CASSPSPYTPEAFF.

CDR3 protein: CASSHRGRQEKLFF. The chain joins TRBV12-3 or TRBV12-4 to TRBJ1-4; checking the TCRdb D call of TRBD1 is not possible without DNA. This CDR3 is built from 14 residues.

The chain combines TRBV5-4 with TRBJ2-3; the TCRdb D gene call, TRBD2, has no DNA to confirm it. CDR3 size: 16 residues. The V gene's germline CDR1 is SGHNT and CDR2 YYREEE (reference sequence). CDR3 amino acids: CASSLNGLAGTDTQYF.